This T cell receptor beta chain was documented in a study of blood T cell repertoires in COVID-19. Study at large: Both acute and convalescent COVID-19 samples were obtained from the United States, Italy and Spain. Sources were T cells, B-cell-depleted T cells, or PBMCs; the material itself was cDNA or gDNA.

The authors' processing: Counts of nucleated cells, estimated from reference gene primer amplification, were obtained. Libraries were prepared by immunoSEQ multiplex PCR; TCRdb keeps only in-frame clonotypes and omits some of them. V, J and clone size derive from that table, while D and trimming were established from the DNA sequence. Among 90,000 to 150,000 clones listed, roughly 80% were seen once. This CDR3 has 16 amino acids. Germline CDR1 and CDR2: SGHAT and FQDESV (reference sequence). Trimming left V 5 bases short and J 10 bases short, with 21 bases between. The source is a man aged 50 to 59 with acute or convalescent COVID-19. The chain employs TRBV11-1 and TRBJ1-6, with TRBD1 as a possible D gene (5 bases). What was sequenced was peripheral blood. CDR3 protein: CASSLKVGGERSPLHF. Here the CDR3 DNA reads TGTGCCAGCAGCCTTAAAGTGGGGGGGGAGCGGTCACCCCTCCACTTT.